The 20 T cell receptor beta chains presented below share a single source sample, sequenced in a study of beta chain features in type 1 diabetes. Study-wide results and limits: TCRB CDR3 length was moderately but significantly reduced in all four CD4+ subsets of Type 1 diabetes patients.

Every bit of the isolated RNA underwent reverse transcription, so sequencing read expressed TCRB transcripts. Only in-frame clones appear in the TCRdb table, and some are missing; sequencing was by immunoSEQ multiplex PCR. In the table there are a few hundred thousand clones, roughly an eighth of which are singletons. No antigen has been identified for these receptors. Material for sequencing was naive CD4+ T cells from blood. These TCRs come from a woman aged 18-29 years with type 1 diabetes.

This sequence joins TRBV28 and TRBJ2-6; D not resolved. CDR1 is MDHEN and CDR2 is SYDVKM in the germline V gene. V lost 6 bases and J 0 bases, leaving 9 bases between the germline ends. CDR3 length: 15 amino acids. This chain's CDR3 is CASSVQYSGANVLTF. As DNA, the CDR3 is TGTGCCAGCAGCGTACAGTACTCTGGGGCCAACGTCCTGACTTTC.

The V call is TRBV5-1, the J call TRBJ2-7; TRBD1 is a possible D gene (6 bases). The CDR3 contains 14 residues. Germline V gene lookup returns CDR1 SGHRS and CDR2 YFSETQ. The germline V and J ends were trimmed by 7 bases and 1 base, with 15 bases remaining between them. The CDR3, as DNA: TGCGCCAGCTCTAACACAGGGATTTCCTACGAGCAGTACTTC. It translates to CASSNTGISYEQYF.

The chain combines TRBV29-1 with TRBJ2-3; weak D call: TRBD2 (6 bases). Trimming shortened V by 2 bases and J by 3 bases, and 15 bases separated the two germline ends. The CDR3 loop spans 15 amino acids. Germline assignment: CDR1 SQVTM and CDR2 ANQGSEA. Here the CDR3 DNA reads TGCAGCGTTGAAAGGGGCGGGGACCCGACAGATACGCAGTATTTT. Its translation: CSVERGGDPTDTQYF.

V is TRBV5-4 and J is TRBJ1-2; 9 bases match TRBD1. Per the germline V gene, CDR1 is SGHNT and CDR2 is YYREEE (reference sequence). The ends lost 4 bases at V and 4 bases at J; junction bases unmatched: 8. There are 15 residues in the CDR3. The CDR3 reads CASSQGTGLFYGYTF. The CDR3 DNA follows: TGTGCCAGCAGCCAAGGGACAGGGTTATTCTATGGCTACACCTTC.

Note on this clone: The same CDR3 can be traced to other DNA sequences in this sample. The chain recombines TRBV7-2 with TRBJ2-5; D is perhaps TRBD2 (6 bases). V was cut by 1 base and J by 5 bases, with 11 bases left in between. The CDR3 is made up of 14 amino acids. CDR1 is SGHTA, CDR2 FQGNSA, per germline. The CDR3 DNA is TGTGCCAGCAGCTTAGGCGGGACTTCTGAGACCCAGTACTTC. Its translation: CASSLGGTSETQYF.

This clone was recorded a few times. CDR3 nucleotides: TGCAGCGTTGGCCAGGGGGGACAGGTGAACTACGAGCAGTACTTC. Translating it yields CSVGQGGQVNYEQYF. This chain links TRBV29-1 with TRBJ2-7; 8 bases align to TRBD1. This CDR3 has 15 residues. J lost 3 bases, V lost 4 bases, and 11 bases had no gene match. Germline V gene lookup returns CDR1 SQVTM and CDR2 ANQGSEA.

This chain uses TRBV5-1 with TRBJ2-1; 12 bases line up with TRBD2. The CDR3 extends over 14 amino acids. J lost 7 bases, V lost 5 bases, and 4 bases had no gene match. The germline V gene encodes CDR1 SGHRS and CDR2 YFSETQ. The CDR3 is CASRTSGRTNEQFF. The CDR3 nucleotides read TGCGCCAGCAGGACTAGCGGGAGAACAAATGAGCAGTTCTTC.

A word on this clone: Other nucleotide sequences in the sample specify the same CDR3. The genes are TRBV7-2 and TRBJ2-7; TRBD2 matches at 8 bases. Germline V gives CDR1 SGHTA, CDR2 FQGNSA. The CDR3 spans 13 residues. Trimming cost V 3 bases and J 4 bases; bases outside gene matches: 2. CDR3 protein: CASSLSGSYEQYF. CDR3 sequence (DNA): TGTGCCAGCAGCTTGAGCGGGAGTTACGAGCAGTACTTC.

This chain uses TRBV19 with TRBJ2-3, with D perhaps matching TRBD2 (6 bases). From germline, CDR1 is LNHDA and CDR2 SQIVND (reference sequence). V shed 8 bases and J shed 5 bases, with 23 bases lying between them. The CDR3 contains 16 residues. In nucleotides, the CDR3 is TGTGCCAGTCGGCCTAAACGGGCGGAGGGGCTAGATACGCAGTATTTT. This encodes CASRPKRAEGLDTQYF.

The V gene is TRBV4-3, the J gene TRBJ2-1; TRBD2 matches at 11 bases. V was clipped by 1 base and J by 0 bases; unmatched bases: 8. The CDR3 spans 19 residues. The germline gives CDR1 LGHNA, CDR2 YSLEER. CDR3 loop: CASSQVGLAGYSSYNEQFF. CDR3 DNA sequence: TGCGCCAGCAGCCAAGTTGGACTAGCGGGCTACAGCTCCTACAATGAGCAGTTCTTC.

The chain is built from TRBV7-2 and TRBJ2-3, with TRBD2 matching over 9 bases. The junction had 5 bases not matched to a gene; V was cut back by 3 bases and J by 4 bases. The CDR3 is made up of 15 amino acids. Germline V gene data show CDR1 as SGHTA and CDR2 as FQGNSA. The CDR3 region is CASSFGGGRADTQYF. CDR3 sequence (DNA): TGTGCCAGCAGCTTCGGTGGCGGGAGGGCAGATACGCAGTATTTT. Variable domain in full (rest from reference TRBV7-2 and TRBJ2-3): GAGVSQSPSNKVTEKGKDVELRCDPISGHTALYWYRQSLGQGLEFLIYFQGNSAPDKSGLPSDRFSAERTGGSVSTLTIQRTQQEDSAVYLCASSFGGGRADTQYFGPGTRLTVL.

This clone has just a few counts. The chain couples TRBV27 to TRBJ2-7; 8 nucleotides agree with TRBD1. Germline assignment: CDR1 MNHEY and CDR2 SMNVEV (reference sequence). The CDR3 covers 14 residues. V gave up 4 bases and J gave up 6 bases; unmatched junction bases: 8. The CDR3 nucleotides read TGTGCCAGCAGTTCCCGGGACAGGACCTCCGAGCAGTACTTC. Amino acid sequence: CASSSRDRTSEQYF.

The rearrangement joins TRBV18 to TRBJ1-2; the D gene is possibly TRBD1 (5 bases). This CDR3 comprises 13 residues. Trimming stripped 2 bases from V and 3 bases from J, with 7 bases between. Germline lookup yields CDR1 KGHSH and CDR2 LQKENI. The CDR3 DNA sequence: TGTGCCAGCTCACCAGGGGGGGACTATGGCTACACCTTC. Encoded protein: CASSPGGDYGYTF.

V and J are TRBV5-1 and TRBJ2-5, with TRBD1 matching over 7 bases. The CDR3 runs 17 residues. The germline gives CDR1 SGHRS, CDR2 YFSETQ. With 0 bases clipped from V and 2 bases from J, the junction kept 10 bases outside the gene matches. CDR3 nucleotide sequence: TGCGCCAGCAGCTTGGGCCGCAGGGGGAGAAATCAAGAGACCCAGTACTTC. As protein: CASSLGRRGRNQETQYF.

V gene TRBV27 combines with J gene TRBJ1-6; D ambiguous. The germline gives CDR1 MNHEY, CDR2 SMNVEV (reference sequence). The CDR3 totals 14 residues. Trimming left V 8 bases short and J 5 bases short, with 13 bases between. The CDR3 DNA reads TGTGCCAGCCGTATGGGCGTTGATAATTCACCCCTCCACTTT. Its translation is CASRMGVDNSPLHF.

This clone was recorded a few times. The CDR3, as DNA: TGTGCCAGCAGTTTATTGAGCAGGGCCGCTGCCTACGAGCAGTACTTC. This codes for CASSLLSRAAAYEQYF. The chain links TRBV27 to TRBJ2-7; possibly TRBD1 for D (5 bases). Deletions cut 1 base from V and 2 bases from J, with 15 bases between. CDR3 size: 16 residues. Germline CDR1 MNHEY, CDR2 SMNVEV (reference sequence).

This clone has a handful of counts. At one end the junction does not follow the germline gene, possibly because of a read error. The gene calls are TRBV18 and TRBJ2-3; 8 bases map to TRBD2. The CDR3 extends over 14 amino acids. The germline V gene encodes CDR1 KGHSH and CDR2 LQKENI. CDR3 DNA sequence: TGTGCCAGCTCACTCTGGACTAGCACGGATACGCAGTATTTT. Residues: CASSLWTSTDTQYF.

The chain uses TRBV7-3 and TRBJ1-2; perhaps TRBD1 as D (5 bases). CDR3 length: 12 residues. V was pared by 5 bases and J by 7 bases, with 11 bases between. From germline, CDR1 is SGHTA and CDR2 FQGTGA. DNA for the CDR3: TGTGCCAGCAGCCCCGGGGGTGGTGGCTACACCTTC. Encoded protein: CASSPGGGGYTF. The full variable domain, with the rest looked up from reference TRBV7-3 and TRBJ1-2, is GAGVSQTPSNKVTEKGKYVELRCDPISGHTALYWYRQSLGQGPEFLIYFQGTGAADDSGLPNDRFFAVRPEGSVSTLKIQRTERGDSAVYLCASSPGGGGYTFGSGTRLTVV.

In its sample, this clone was seen a few times. The chain has TRBV5-1 and TRBJ2-1; D is unclear. Per germline, CDR1 SGHRS and CDR2 YFSETQ. The V end was cut by 4 bases, the J end by 1 base, with 3 bases between. This CDR3 is 12 amino acids long. The CDR3: CASSVSYNEQFF. In DNA, the CDR3 is TGCGCCAGCAGCGTATCCTACAATGAGCAGTTCTTC.

The V and J genes are TRBV10-3 and TRBJ2-3; no reliable D call. V was cut by 6 bases and J by 6 bases, with 13 bases left in between. The CDR3 is 13 residues long. Germline-derived CDR1 and CDR2 are ENHRY and SYGVKD. The CDR3 sequence: CAIRASLVDTQYF. The DNA for the CDR3 is TGTGCCATCAGGGCCTCCCTTGTCGATACGCAGTATTTT.